These 32 T cell receptor beta chains were sequenced from one sample in a study of blood T cell repertoires in COVID-19. Method: immunoSEQ multiplex PCR; TCRdb's copy keeps in-frame clones and lacks some. The sample contains a few hundred thousand clones, around 87% of which appear only once. Source material: peripheral blood. The receptors originated from a woman aged 50 to 65 with acute or convalescent COVID-19.

The chain carries TRBV19 and TRBJ2-1; no definite D call. From germline, CDR1 is LNHDA and CDR2 SQIVND (reference sequence). The CDR3 runs to 16 residues. Trimming removed 8 bases from V and 0 bases from J, with 17 bases in between. This chain's CDR3 is CASRGGDLSSYNEQFF. The CDR3 nucleotides are TGTGCCAGTCGCGGCGGAGACTTGAGCTCCTACAATGAGCAGTTCTTC.

V gene TRBV5-6 combines with J gene TRBJ1-1; D is perhaps TRBD1 (6 bases). This CDR3 is built from 15 residues. Germline V gives CDR1 SGHDT, CDR2 YYEEEE. Trimming pared 4 bases from V and 6 bases from J, leaving 19 bases between. The CDR3 loop reads CASSPMGGLVAEAFF. In nucleotides, the CDR3 is TGTGCCAGCAGCCCCATGGGGGGGCTGGTCGCTGAAGCTTTCTTT.

The chain combines TRBV15 with TRBJ2-7; possible D gene TRBD2, 5 bases. CDR1 is LNHNV, CDR2 YYDKDF, per germline (reference sequence). Deletions cut 0 bases from V and 6 bases from J, with 15 bases between. The CDR3 covers 15 residues. Written as DNA, the CDR3 is TGTGCCACCAGCAGAGATTTCCAAGACTATTCCGAGCAGTACTTC. Protein sequence: CATSRDFQDYSEQYF.

The chain couples TRBV5-1 to TRBJ1-5; the match to TRBD1 covers 7 bases. The CDR3 contains 15 residues. J lost 6 bases, V lost 4 bases, and 10 bases had no gene match. The germline V gene encodes CDR1 SGHRS and CDR2 YFSETQ. The CDR3 loop reads CASSIGQVPGQPQHF. In DNA, the CDR3 is TGCGCCAGCAGCATAGGACAGGTTCCGGGTCAGCCCCAGCATTTT.

J is TRBJ1-1 and V is TRBV5-8, with a tentative D call TRBD1 (5 bases). Germline V CDR1 and CDR2: SGHTS, YDEGEE. The CDR3 loop spans 14 amino acids. V was cut by 2 bases and J by 3 bases, with 11 bases left in between. In DNA, the CDR3 is TGTGCCAGCAGCTTTGTCCCGGGGGACACTGAAGCTTTCTTT. This translates into CASSFVPGDTEAFF.

The genes are TRBV10-3 and TRBJ1-1, with TRBD1 as a possible D gene (6 bases). This CDR3 region has 13 residues. CDR1 is ENHRY, CDR2 SYGVKD, per germline. Trimming removed 10 bases from V and 1 base from J, with 13 bases in between. In DNA form, the CDR3 reads TGTGCCACAGTGGGGGCTGCGAACACTGAAGCTTTCTTT. It translates to CATVGAANTEAFF.

This chain joins TRBV9 and TRBJ2-2, with D perhaps matching TRBD2 (6 bases). CDR1 is SGDLS, CDR2 YYNGEE, per germline. The V end lost 0 bases, the J end lost 0 bases, and 9 bases lay between the germline ends. This CDR3 is 16 amino acids long. CDR3 loop: CASSVDGGANTGELFF. CDR3 nucleotide sequence: TGTGCCAGCAGCGTAGATGGCGGGGCGAACACCGGGGAGCTGTTTTTT.

J is TRBJ2-7 and V is TRBV7-6; 8 bases match TRBD1. V was pared by 1 base and J by 6 bases, with 2 bases of the junction left unmatched. Looked up from germline, CDR1 is SGHVS and CDR2 is FNYEAQ. CDR3 size: 13 residues. The CDR3 region has the DNA TGTGCCAGCAGCTTAGGGACAGGGACCGAGCAGTACTTC. Its protein is CASSLGTGTEQYF. Full variable domain (rest looked up from reference TRBV7-6 and TRBJ2-7): GAGVSQSPRYKVTKRGQDVALRCDPISGHVSLYWYRQALGQGPEFLTYFNYEAQQDKSGLPNDRFSAERPEGSISTLTIQRTEQRDSAMYRCASSLGTGTEQYFGPGTRLTVT.

This chain links TRBV28 with TRBJ1-5; 7 bases match TRBD1. Germline CDR1 is MDHEN and CDR2 is SYDVKM. V shed 5 bases, J shed 1 base, and the junction held 11 bases outside the gene matches. This CDR3 has 17 amino acids. For the CDR3, the DNA is TGTGCCAGCAGTGGGGGGACAGCCCCTTACAGCAATCAGCCCCAGCATTTT. This sequence encodes CASSGGTAPYSNQPQHF.

This chain uses TRBV6-6 with TRBJ2-7; tentatively, D is TRBD2 (5 bases). The germline V gene encodes CDR1 MNHNY and CDR2 SVGAGI (reference sequence). CDR3 length equals 15 residues. V gave up 4 bases and J gave up 3 bases, with 16 bases separating them. The CDR3 sequence is CASSSPRTGYYEQYF. Here the CDR3 DNA reads TGTGCCAGCAGTTCCCCGCGGACGGGGTACTACGAGCAGTACTTC.

This chain connects TRBV12-3 or TRBV12-4 to TRBJ2-3; 8 bases agree with TRBD2. The ends lost 8 bases at V and 10 bases at J; junction bases unmatched: 11. This CDR3 region has 13 residues. CDR3 amino acids: CASGQRETHPQYF. As DNA, the CDR3 is TGTGCCAGCGGACAGCGGGAGACCCATCCGCAGTATTTT.

The chain recombines TRBV15 with TRBJ2-3, with D perhaps matching TRBD2 (5 bases). Germline CDR1 LNHNV, CDR2 YYDKDF (reference sequence). The CDR3 totals 16 residues. V dropped 2 bases and J dropped 0 bases, with 12 bases sitting between them. The CDR3, as DNA: TGTGCCACCAGCAGACCGAGCGGAGCTAGCACAGATACGCAGTATTTT. Its translation is CATSRPSGASTDTQYF.

The chain links TRBV5-4 to TRBJ2-2, with TRBD1 matching 10 bases. The ends lost 7 bases at V and 7 bases at J; junction bases unmatched: 7. CDR3 length: 14 amino acids. Germline CDR1 SGHNT, CDR2 YYREEE (reference sequence). The CDR3 sequence: CASAPGQGFGELFF. CDR3 bases: TGTGCCAGCGCCCCGGGACAGGGGTTCGGGGAGCTGTTTTTT.

The chain recombines TRBV9 with TRBJ2-5; D is possibly TRBD1 (5 bases). CDR3 length: 18 amino acids. Germline CDR1 and CDR2: SGDLS and YYNGEE. V lost 0 bases, J lost 0 bases, and 18 bases lay in between. CDR3 nucleotides: TGTGCCAGCAGCGTAGCTCTATCGGACACAGCCAACCAAGAGACCCAGTACTTC. This encodes CASSVALSDTANQETQYF. The complete variable domain, with remaining parts taken from reference TRBV9 and TRBJ2-5, reads DSGVTQTPKHLITATGQRVTLRCSPRSGDLSVYWYQQSLDQGLQFLIQYYNGEERAKGNILERFSAQQFPDLHSELNLSSLELGDSALYFCASSVALSDTANQETQYFGPGTRLLVL.

In this sample, this clone turned up once. The chain recombines TRBV18 with TRBJ1-6, with 9 bases identical to TRBD1. This CDR3 comprises 15 residues. CDR1 is KGHSH, CDR2 LQKENI, per germline. V gave up 6 bases and J gave up 8 bases; unmatched junction bases: 8. CDR3 sequence: CASSIGQGTYSPLHF. Written as DNA, the CDR3 is TGTGCCAGCTCCATTGGACAGGGGACTTATTCACCCCTCCACTTT.

V usage is TRBV11-3 and J usage is TRBJ2-2; 9 positions agree with TRBD1. Germline lookup yields CDR1 SGHNT and CDR2 YENEEA. J was trimmed by 5 bases and V by 2 bases; bases with no gene match: 6. This CDR3 is built from 16 residues. The CDR3 bases are TGTGCCAGCAGCTTACAGATACAGGGGGCTACCGGGGAGCTGTTTTTT. It encodes CASSLQIQGATGELFF.

The rearrangement links TRBV7-2 to TRBJ2-1, with D perhaps TRBD1 (5 bases). The CDR3 is made up of 16 amino acids. The V and J ends lost 4 bases and 6 bases respectively, with 19 bases between them. The germline CDR1 and CDR2 sequences are SGHTA and FQGNSA. The CDR3 loop is CASSSSPGWDRNEQFF. The CDR3, as DNA: TGTGCCAGCAGCTCGTCGCCAGGGTGGGATCGCAATGAGCAGTTCTTC.

The V gene is TRBV10-3, the J gene TRBJ2-1; D may be TRBD2 (6 bases). The CDR3 sequence is 16 residues long. Per the germline V gene, CDR1 is ENHRY and CDR2 is SYGVKD. V lost 0 bases to trimming and J lost 10 bases, with 19 bases between them. This CDR3 is CAISESASVQVVEQFF. The CDR3 nucleotides are TGTGCCATCAGTGAGTCGGCTAGCGTACAGGTCGTAGAGCAGTTCTTC.

The chain has TRBV21-1 and TRBJ2-3; the D call in the table, TRBD1, was not verified against the DNA. TRBV21-1 is marked as a pseudogene. The CDR3 is 18 amino acids. CDR3 loop: CASSIFVTGECDTDTQYF. The CDR3 coding sequence is TGTGCCAGCAGCATATTTGTCACAGGGGAGTGCGACACAGATACGCAGTATTTT.

The genes are TRBV24-1 and TRBJ2-2; D is possibly TRBD2 (5 bases). Deletions cut 5 bases from V and 6 bases from J, with 9 bases between. The CDR3 is 13 amino acids. Germline-derived CDR1 and CDR2 are KGHDR and SFDVKD. CDR3 protein: CATSASGSGELFF. The DNA for the CDR3 is TGTGCCACCAGTGCTTCGGGGTCCGGGGAGCTGTTTTTT.

The rearrangement joins TRBV24-1 to TRBJ2-7; the match to TRBD1 covers 9 bases. CDR1 is KGHDR, CDR2 SFDVKD, per germline. The J segment lost 6 bases and the V segment lost 3 bases, leaving 5 bases of the junction unmatched. The CDR3 has 14 amino acids. CDR3 region: CATSDSGQGFEQYF. The CDR3 nucleotides are TGTGCCACCAGTGATAGCGGACAGGGGTTCGAGCAGTACTTC.

The V and J genes are TRBV18 and TRBJ1-1; the D gene is possibly TRBD1 (6 bases). This CDR3 has 14 amino acids. The V gene's germline CDR1 is KGHSH and CDR2 LQKENI. V lost 2 bases and J 0 bases, leaving 7 bases between the germline ends. CDR3 in amino acids: CASSPGQMNTEAFF. CDR3 nucleotide sequence: TGTGCCAGCTCACCAGGACAGATGAACACTGAAGCTTTCTTT.

The rearrangement uses TRBV28 and TRBJ2-1, with TRBD1 matching 12 bases. Germline lookup yields CDR1 MDHEN and CDR2 SYDVKM. CDR3 length: 16 residues. V was pared by 7 bases and J by 7 bases, with 11 bases of the junction left unmatched. CDR3 sequence: CASKHPGQGAGNEQFF. CDR3 in DNA: TGTGCCAGCAAACATCCGGGACAGGGGGCGGGGAATGAGCAGTTCTTC.

V usage is TRBV7-8 and J usage is TRBJ2-7, with D tentatively TRBD1 (5 bases). The V end lost 1 base, the J end lost 6 bases, and 7 bases lay between the germline ends. Germline V gene lookup returns CDR1 SGHVS and CDR2 FQNEAQ. CDR3 length: 12 residues. The CDR3 region has the DNA TGTGCCAGCAGCTTAGATGGGGCCGAGCAGTACTTC. Protein product: CASSLDGAEQYF.

This clone was counted a few times. The gene calls are TRBV4-3 and TRBJ2-1; a weak D match, TRBD2 (6 bases). Germline V CDR1 and CDR2: LGHNA, YSLEER. Trimming removed 4 bases at V and 12 bases at J, with 16 bases between. The CDR3 spans 13 residues. The CDR3 region is CASSRDRDLGQFF. The CDR3 DNA is TGCGCCAGCAGCCGGGACCGGGACTTGGGGCAGTTCTTC.

This chain connects TRBV24-1 to TRBJ1-2; maybe TRBD1 (6 bases). Germline assignment: CDR1 KGHDR and CDR2 SFDVKD. This CDR3 spans 15 amino acids. V was trimmed by 4 bases and J by 6 bases, leaving 17 bases between them. The CDR3 spells CATSEIGQPLNGYTF. The CDR3 coding sequence is TGTGCCACCAGTGAAATAGGACAGCCTTTGAATGGCTACACCTTC.

V usage is TRBV9 and J usage is TRBJ2-2, with 7 bases identical to TRBD2. This CDR3 comprises 14 residues. V lost 2 bases, J lost 3 bases, and 1 base stayed unmatched. Germline loops: CDR1 SGDLS, CDR2 YYNGEE. The CDR3 region is CASSVSGYTGELFF. Written as DNA, the CDR3 is TGTGCCAGCAGCGTTAGCGGGTACACCGGGGAGCTGTTTTTT.

This clone was counted a few times. V is TRBV21-1 and J is TRBJ2-1; the DNA was not used to check the table's D call, TRBD2. TRBV21-1 is tagged as a pseudogene. The CDR3 has 12 residues. CDR3 sequence (DNA): TGTGCCAGCAGCAAACCGTACAATGAGCAGTTCTTC. Translating it yields CASSKPYNEQFF.

The chain is built from TRBV7-9 and TRBJ2-7; D is uncertain. The CDR3 covers 11 residues. The germline V and J ends were trimmed by 5 bases and 3 bases, with 5 bases remaining between them. CDR1 SEHNR and CDR2 FQNEAQ come from the germline V gene (reference sequence). The CDR3 DNA reads as TGTGCCAGCAGCACATTCTACGAGCAGTACTTC. Its translation is CASSTFYEQYF.

The chain is built from TRBV19 and TRBJ2-1, with 7 bases matching TRBD2. The CDR3 is 15 residues long. Trimming at V came to 5 bases and at J to 0 bases, leaving 4 bases not matched to a gene. The V gene's germline CDR1 is LNHDA and CDR2 SQIVND (reference sequence). CDR3 in amino acids: CASSERDASYNEQFF. CDR3 DNA: TGTGCCAGTAGTGAGCGGGACGCCTCCTACAATGAGCAGTTCTTC.

The chain has TRBV18 and TRBJ1-2; 7 bases line up with TRBD1. CDR1 and CDR2 (germline): KGHSH, LQKENI. V was clipped by 5 bases and J by 8 bases; unmatched bases: 17. The CDR3 is made up of 16 amino acids. The CDR3 region is CASSSNTGTELSGYTF. The CDR3 DNA follows: TGTGCCAGCTCATCAAATACCGGGACAGAGCTATCGGGCTACACCTTC.

The chain joins TRBV2 to TRBJ2-4, with D possibly TRBD1 on 6 matching bases. Germline assignment: CDR1 SNHLY and CDR2 FYNNEI. V lost 6 bases and J lost 0, with 15 bases in between. The CDR3 loop spans 16 amino acids. The chain's CDR3 is CASRERQVLAKNIQYF. In DNA, the CDR3 is TGTGCCAGCAGAGAAAGACAGGTTCTAGCCAAAAACATTCAGTACTTC.